The rows below give T cell receptor beta chains drawn from one sample of a study of T cells after yellow fever vaccination. MiXCR was run by TCRdb on the 5' RACE reads, yielding one entry per CDR3 protein. The sample lists about 360,000 distinct CDR3 sequences; roughly 6.1% were seen once. Sample: PBMCs, taken 5 days after the yellow fever booster vaccination. These receptors originate from a man aged 25 to 45 who received the YFV17D yellow fever vaccine. Each CDR3 is given with its conserved first and last residue. D genes are given only for firm matches. Part of the rows lack a size; the others show once, few, many or a class for expanded clones.

clone_size d_call j_call v_call cdr3_nt cdr3_aa
- - TRBJ1-2 TRBV20-1 TGCAGTGCTAGAGATCGGTACAGGCGGCAGCTTGGCTACACCTTC CSARDRYRRQLGYTF
- - TRBJ2-3 TRBV24-1 TGTGCCATCACCTCAGATACGCAGTATTTT CAITSDTQYF
many - TRBJ2-2 TRBV14 TGTGCCAGCAGCCAAGATATAGGCGGGGAGCTGTTTTTT CASSQDIGGELFF
few TRBD1 TRBJ2-5 TRBV18 TGTGCCAGCTCACCCCTTCCGGACAGGGTTGGGGAGACCCAGTACTTC CASSPLPDRVGETQYF
- - TRBJ2-2 TRBV5-1 TGCGCCAGCAGCTTGGACTACCAGAACACCGGGGAGCTGTTTTTT CASSLDYQNTGELFF
few - TRBJ2-7 TRBV20-1 TGCAGTGCTAGTCATCCCTACTCCTACGAGCAGTACTTC CSASHPYSYEQYF
- TRBD1 TRBJ2-7 TRBV27 TGTGCCAGCAGTAAACTCCGGGACAGGGGTGGCGAGCAGTACTTC CASSKLRDRGGEQYF
few - TRBJ1-2 TRBV12-3/TRBV12-4 TGTGCCAGCAGTGCCAGGGGCTACACCTTC CASSARGYTF
many - TRBJ1-3 TRBV9 TGTGCCAGCAGCGCTACGAGCGGGTCAGGAAACACCATATATTTT CASSATSGSGNTIYF
- TRBD2 TRBJ2-3 TRBV20-1 TGCAGTGCTAGAGCCGCTAGCGGGAGGGCCGCAGATACGCAGTATTTT CSARAASGRAADTQYF
many - TRBJ2-7 TRBV20-1 TGCAGTGCTATCCGCCCAGGGTCCTACGAGCAGTACTTC CSAIRPGSYEQYF
- - TRBJ2-3 TRBV9 TGTGCCAGCAGCGCGCGAGACAAGGGGTGGGATACGCAGTATTTT CASSARDKGWDTQYF
- - TRBJ2-7 TRBV7-9 TGTGCCAGCAGCTTAGGGGACAAAGCAAGCGAGCAGTACTTC CASSLGDKASEQYF
- TRBD1 TRBJ1-2 TRBV12-3/TRBV12-4 TGTGCCAGCACTTCGGGACAGGGTTTTCCGTACACCTTC CASTSGQGFPYTF
- TRBD1 TRBJ1-3 TRBV7-9 TGTGCCAGCAGCTCCCGGACAGGCCGAGCCGGAAACACCATATATTTT CASSSRTGRAGNTIYF
many - TRBJ2-5 TRBV11-2 TGTGCCAGCAGCACAGGAACAGGGAACCAAGAGACCCAGTACTTC CASSTGTGNQETQYF
many - TRBJ2-5 TRBV20-1 TGCAGTGCGGGTTTACAGACCCAGTACTTC CSAGLQTQYF
many TRBD2 TRBJ2-1 TRBV20-1 TGCAGTGCAGTTAGTAGCGGGATCTACAATGAGCAGTTCTTC CSAVSSGIYNEQFF
many - TRBJ2-7 TRBV5-1 TGCGCCAGCAGCTTTGACAGAACTTACGAGCAGTACTTC CASSFDRTYEQYF
- - TRBJ2-2 TRBV12-3/TRBV12-4 TGTGCCAGCAGACCCACAGGGGGGGCAAACACCGGGGAGCTGTTTTTT CASRPTGGANTGELFF
- - TRBJ1-5 TRBV7-2 TGTGCCAGCAGCTTAGTAGCGCCCTCGGGGAATCAGCCCCAGCATTTT CASSLVAPSGNQPQHF
few - TRBJ1-5 TRBV25-1 TGTGCCAGCAGCGCAACAGGGCCTGGGGGGCCCCAGCATTTT CASSATGPGGPQHF
- TRBD1 TRBJ2-1 TRBV6-5 TGTGCCAGCAGTTCCGGGACAGGCAACCCCCATGAGCAGTTCTTC CASSSGTGNPHEQFF
- - TRBJ2-3 TRBV12-3/TRBV12-4 TGTGCCAGCCTCCGGGATACGCAGTATTTT CASLRDTQYF
few - TRBJ2-7 TRBV21-1 TGTGCCAGCCCTAGGAAAGGGGCAGGCTACGAGCAGTACTTC CASPRKGAGYEQYF
few TRBD1 TRBJ1-1 TRBV13 TGTGCCAGCAGCTCGACGGGACAGGGGGGCACTGAAGCTTTCTTT CASSSTGQGGTEAFF
few - TRBJ1-1 TRBV5-4 TGTGCCAGCAGCCGGGAAACACATGAAGCTTTCTTT CASSRETHEAFF
- - TRBJ2-3 TRBV12-3/TRBV12-4 TGTGCCAGCAGCGCCTGGGGAGGGGGACGGGACTTTAAGAATACGCAGTATTTT CASSAWGGGRDFKNTQYF
many - TRBJ1-5 TRBV19 TGTGCCAGTAGTCAAAGACCTGTGGGCACCCTTCTTCAGCCCCAGCATTTT CASSQRPVGTLLQPQHF
few TRBD1 TRBJ1-2 TRBV20-1 TGCAGTGCTATCGGACAGGGTGGCTATGGCTACACCTTC CSAIGQGGYGYTF
many - TRBJ2-1 TRBV7-2 TGTGCCAGCAGCTTAGTGTACGGGGAATACAATGAGCAGTTCTTC CASSLVYGEYNEQFF
many - TRBJ2-2 TRBV3-1 TGTGCCAGCAGCCAAGCTGGGACGGCGAACACCGGGGAGCTGTTTTTT CASSQAGTANTGELFF
few - TRBJ2-2 TRBV7-8 TGTGCCAGCAGACGCCCGGGACTGATGAACACCGGGGAGCTGTTTTTT CASRRPGLMNTGELFF
many - TRBJ2-7 TRBV5-1 TGCGCCAGCAGCTTGGCCGGCGGAATTTACGAGCAGTACTTC CASSLAGGIYEQYF
few TRBD2 TRBJ2-7 TRBV20-1 TGCAGTGCTAGAGGACTAGCGGGAGGGCCCTACGAGCAGTACTTC CSARGLAGGPYEQYF
many TRBD2 TRBJ2-3 TRBV20-1 TGCAGTGCCACCGGGGGGGCGGGGACAGATACGCAGTATTTT CSATGGAGTDTQYF
- - TRBJ1-3 TRBV18 TGTGCCAGCTCACCTGGGAACTCTGGAAACACCATATATTTT CASSPGNSGNTIYF
many - TRBJ2-6 TRBV6-5 TGTGCCAGCAGTTACTCCCCCTGGGAAGGGAGTGGGGCCAACGTCCTGACTTTC CASSYSPWEGSGANVLTF
many - TRBJ2-4 TRBV6-1 TGTGCCAACGCGGCGTCCAGGGACAAAAACATTCAGTACTTC CANAASRDKNIQYF
many TRBD2 TRBJ2-5 TRBV20-1 TGCAGTCATAGCGGGACCCTTGAAGAGACCCAGTACTTC CSHSGTLEETQYF
few - TRBJ2-7 TRBV11-1 TGTGCCAGCAGCTTCGCGGACAAGATGGTTGAAGGGAGATACGAGCAGTACTTC CASSFADKMVEGRYEQYF
many TRBD2 TRBJ2-2 TRBV7-2 TGTGCCAGCAGAAGGCTAGCGGGGGGTAACACCGGGGAGCTGTTTTTT CASRRLAGGNTGELFF